Each of the 15 T cell receptor beta chains below was sequenced from the same sample in a study of cytomegalovirus exposure and HLA in healthy donors. Primers: 60 Vbeta forward and 13 Jbeta reverse. The assay was immunoSEQ multiplex PCR, and TCRdb's table has in-frame clones only and misses some. The table has some 100,000 clones, 65% to 75% seen once; the top ten hold less than 5%. Sequenced: PBMCs. These receptors came from a woman younger than 30 in good health and CMV-seropositive.

V gene TRBV5-1 combines with J gene TRBJ2-3; maybe TRBD2 (5 bases). V was clipped by 4 bases and J by 0 bases, with 12 bases between them. CDR3 length equals 15 residues. Germline values: CDR1 SGHRS, CDR2 YFSETQ. The DNA of the CDR3 is TGCGCCAGCAGCACTAGTCGGGGAAGCACAGATACGCAGTATTTT. Amino acid sequence: CASSTSRGSTDTQYF.

This clone has a handful of counts. V and J are TRBV5-4 and TRBJ2-1; possible D gene TRBD2, 6 bases. Germline V gene sequence: CDR1 SGHNT, CDR2 YYREEE (reference sequence). With 1 base removed from V and 5 bases from J, the gap between germline ends came to 13 bases. CDR3 length: 15 amino acids. The CDR3 reads CASSLPSLANNEQFF. The CDR3 DNA is TGTGCCAGCAGCTTGCCCAGTCTAGCGAACAATGAGCAGTTCTTC.

The rearrangement links TRBV10-3 to TRBJ2-7; TRBD1 matches 7 bases. Germline V gene sequence: CDR1 ENHRY, CDR2 SYGVKD. Trimming took 2 bases from V and 3 from J; bases not matched to a gene: 4. The CDR3 has 14 amino acids. The DNA of the CDR3 is TGTGCCATCAGTGAGACTGACAGGGACTACGAGCAGTACTTC. Translated, it gives CAISETDRDYEQYF.

The rearrangement joins TRBV28 to TRBJ1-4; D is perhaps TRBD1 (6 bases). This CDR3 spans 16 amino acids. V was pared by 4 bases and J by 8 bases, with 20 bases between. Per germline, CDR1 MDHEN and CDR2 SYDVKM. This CDR3 is CASSSVQQGKGEKLFF. The CDR3 DNA follows: TGTGCCAGCAGTTCCGTCCAACAGGGTAAAGGGGAAAAACTGTTTTTT. Complete variable domain (other parts from reference TRBV28 and TRBJ1-4): DVKVTQSSRYLVKRTGEKVFLECVQDMDHENMFWYRQDPGLGLRLIYFSYDVKMKEKGDIPEGYSVSREKKERFSLILESASTNQTSMYLCASSSVQQGKGEKLFFGSGTQLSVL.

The chain employs TRBV28 and TRBJ2-7; TRBD1 is a possible D gene (5 bases). The V end was cut by 3 bases, the J end by 6 bases, with 18 bases between. Looked up from germline, CDR1 is MDHEN and CDR2 is SYDVKM. CDR3 length: 15 residues. The CDR3 nucleotides read TGTGCCAGCAGTTTTCCAGGGTCCCCAATAGCCGAGCAGTACTTC. Its translation: CASSFPGSPIAEQYF.

The chain couples TRBV6-5 to TRBJ2-1; D perhaps matches TRBD1 (6 bases). V lost 7 bases and J lost 4, with 14 bases in between. Germline assignment: CDR1 MNHEY and CDR2 SVGAGI. The CDR3 runs 14 residues. The DNA of the CDR3 is TGTGCCAGCACCAACATAGGACAGTACAATGAGCAGTTCTTC. This gives the protein CASTNIGQYNEQFF.

The rearrangement uses TRBV5-6 and TRBJ2-7; no firm D call. The CDR3 runs to 13 residues. Germline V gene sequence: CDR1 SGHDT, CDR2 YYEEEE. V lost 4 bases and J 4 bases, leaving 12 bases between the germline ends. CDR3 in DNA: TGTGCCAGCAGCCCCTCTGGCCCTTACGAGCAGTACTTC. This codes for CASSPSGPYEQYF.

The rearrangement links TRBV14 to TRBJ1-1, with TRBD1 matching over 8 bases. The CDR3 consists of 14 residues. V was pared by 2 bases and J by 1 base, with 0 bases of the junction left unmatched. Germline values: CDR1 SGHDN, CDR2 FVKESK. The CDR3 reads CASSQQGANTEAFF. The DNA of the CDR3 is TGTGCCAGCAGCCAACAGGGGGCGAACACTGAAGCTTTCTTT.

This clone has only a few counts. The CDR3 DNA reads as TGCGCCAGCAGCCCCGACAGGGGCCAGAACACTGAAGCTTTCTTT. This encodes CASSPDRGQNTEAFF. V and J are TRBV4-3 and TRBJ1-1; TRBD1 matches 8 bases. Losses at the gene ends were 4 bases for V and 1 base for J; bases not matched to a gene: 5. The CDR3 has 15 amino acids. From germline, CDR1 is LGHNA and CDR2 YSLEER.

This chain uses TRBV29-1 with TRBJ1-1; 8 bases align to TRBD1. The CDR3 runs to 13 residues. V was pared by 6 bases and J by 0 bases, with 3 bases of the junction left unmatched. Germline CDR1 and CDR2: SQVTM and ANQGSEA. The CDR3 sequence: CSVRGLLNTEAFF. The CDR3 nucleotides are TGCAGCGTCAGGGGGCTACTGAACACTGAAGCTTTCTTT.

For this clone: The sample holds other DNA sequences that translate to the same CDR3. The rearrangement links TRBV6-5 to TRBJ2-3; tentatively, D is TRBD1 (5 bases). V was cut by 3 bases and J by 1 base, with 8 bases left in between. Looked up from germline, CDR1 is MNHEY and CDR2 is SVGAGI. CDR3 length: 14 residues. The CDR3 reads CASSYGRGTDTQYF. CDR3 sequence (DNA): TGTGCCAGCAGTTATGGCAGGGGCACAGATACGCAGTATTTT.

This clone was observed a few times. The rearrangement links TRBV2 to TRBJ2-1, with 7 positions matching TRBD2. Germline V gene data show CDR1 as SNHLY and CDR2 as FYNNEI. The CDR3 extends over 12 amino acids. V was pared by 7 bases and J by 8 bases, with 5 bases of the junction left unmatched. The DNA of the CDR3 is TGTGCCAGCAATGTGGCGGGGGATGAGCAGTTCTTC. Translating gives CASNVAGDEQFF.

This chain links TRBV28 with TRBJ2-5; TRBD1 aligns across 9 bases. J lost 5 bases, V lost 8 bases, and 6 bases had no gene match. Per the germline V gene, CDR1 is MDHEN and CDR2 is SYDVKM. This CDR3 comprises 13 residues. The chain's CDR3 is CASGQGLMETQYF. CDR3 nucleotides: TGTGCCAGCGGACAGGGGTTGATGGAGACCCAGTACTTC.

The chain is built from TRBV4-3 and TRBJ1-4; TRBD1 agrees at 11 bases. V lost 3 bases and J lost 7; bases outside the gene matches: 7. The CDR3 consists of 16 residues. Germline CDR1 and CDR2: LGHNA and YSLEER. The CDR3 DNA follows: TGCGCCAGCAGCCACAACTCCGGGACAGGGGGTGAAAAACTGTTTTTT. This translates into CASSHNSGTGGEKLFF.

The V gene is TRBV11-1, the J gene TRBJ2-7; 7 bases agree with TRBD2. With V trimmed by 5 bases and J by 2 bases, 9 bases remained unmatched. Germline CDR1 is SGHAT and CDR2 is FQDESV (reference sequence). The CDR3 is 15 amino acids. The CDR3 coding sequence is TGTGCCAGCAGCACCGGTAGCGGGTTTACCTACGAGCAGTACTTC. Its protein is CASSTGSGFTYEQYF.